Each of the 24 T cell receptor beta chains below was sequenced from the same sample in a study of CD8+CD57+ T cells in acquired aplastic anemia. Investigators profiled TCR beta VDJ and CDR3 from genomic DNA template. TCRdb re-analysed the reads in MiXCR, keeping a single row per CDR3 protein. The sample consists of about 170,000 distinct CDR3 sequences, around 40% of them appearing once. The sequenced sample consisted of sorted CD4+, CD8+, or CD8+CD57+ T cells (not recorded which) from PBMCs. These receptors originate from a human donor in good health.

There are many counts of this clonotype. The chain recombines TRBV12-5 with TRBJ1-5; D unresolved. This CDR3 is built from 12 residues. Germline V CDR1 and CDR2: LGHNT, FRNRAP. Deletions cut 5 bases from V and 5 bases from J, with 7 bases between. The CDR3 sequence is CASGITYQPQHF. The CDR3, as DNA: TGTGCTAGTGGTATCACGTATCAGCCCCAGCATTTT.

This clonotype was observed at least ten times. The V call is TRBV6-5, the J call TRBJ2-5; no reliable D call. CDR3 length: 14 amino acids. In germline, CDR1 is MNHEY, CDR2 SVGAGI. V lost 4 bases and J 5 bases, leaving 14 bases between the germline ends. CDR3 amino acids: CASSLAPMRETQYF. Written as DNA, the CDR3 is TGTGCCAGCAGTTTAGCACCGATGAGGGAGACCCAGTACTTC.

This clonotype has at least ten counts. The chain combines TRBV11-2 with TRBJ2-3; TRBD1 matches 7 bases. The J segment lost 2 bases and the V segment lost 5 bases, leaving 7 bases of the junction unmatched. Per the germline V gene, CDR1 is SGHAT and CDR2 is FQNNGV. The CDR3 extends over 15 amino acids. CDR3 in amino acids: CASSPRTGHTDTQYF. For the CDR3, the DNA is TGTGCCAGCAGCCCAAGGACAGGCCACACAGATACGCAGTATTTT.

This clonotype came up many times. The chain uses TRBV2 and TRBJ2-7; maybe TRBD1 (6 bases). The V end lost 6 bases, the J end lost 3 bases, and 21 bases lay between the germline ends. The CDR3 consists of 16 residues. CDR1 SNHLY and CDR2 FYNNEI come from the germline V gene. CDR3 nucleotide sequence: TGTGCCAGCAGGGGTCCTTTAGACAGGCGAGACTACGAGCAGTACTTC. It yields the protein CASRGPLDRRDYEQYF.

This clonotype was recorded only once. The CDR3 is CASSHAQRWGYGYTF. As DNA, the CDR3 is TGTGCCAGCAGCCACGCACAAAGGTGGGGCTATGGCTACACCTTC. The genes are TRBV7-2 and TRBJ1-2; D not resolved. The germline V gene has CDR1 SGHTA and CDR2 FQGNSA. The CDR3 has 15 residues. V was cut by 5 bases and J by 4 bases, with 17 bases left in between.

The chain uses TRBV10-3 and TRBJ2-3; maybe TRBD1 (5 bases). Germline values: CDR1 ENHRY, CDR2 SYGVKD. The CDR3 runs to 15 residues. Trimming took 4 bases from V and 11 from J, leaving 22 bases between them. The CDR3 spells CAISAGTLGNQGQYF. As DNA, the CDR3 is TGTGCCATCAGTGCCGGAACGTTGGGAAATCAGGGGCAGTATTTT.

This clonotype has a count of ten or more. The V and J genes are TRBV3-1 and TRBJ2-7; D is possibly TRBD2 (6 bases). Germline CDR1 is LGHDT and CDR2 is YNNKEL (reference sequence). The CDR3 has 14 amino acids. The V end was cut by 4 bases, the J end by 1 base, with 11 bases between. The CDR3 loop reads CASSRGSGSYEQYF. DNA of the CDR3: TGTGCCAGCAGCCGCGGTAGCGGTTCCTACGAGCAGTACTTC.

This clonotype was observed a handful of times. J is TRBJ2-2 and V is TRBV6-5, with D possibly matching TRBD2 (6 bases). The CDR3 is 14 amino acids. Trimming stripped 2 bases from V and 4 bases from J, with 8 bases between. Germline V gene sequence: CDR1 MNHEY, CDR2 SVGAGI. Here the CDR3 reads CASSYGGITGELFF. The CDR3 nucleotides read TGTGCCAGCAGTTACGGAGGGATCACCGGGGAGCTGTTTTTT.

This clonotype was observed at least ten times. V usage is TRBV15 and J usage is TRBJ1-5; no clear D gene. CDR1 is LNHNV and CDR2 is YYDKDF in the germline V gene (reference sequence). The CDR3 is made up of 17 amino acids. Between the trimmed V and J ends, which lost 0 bases and 3 bases, there was a span of 15 bases. The chain's CDR3 is CATSREYGTAANQPQHF. The CDR3 region has the DNA TGTGCCACCAGCAGAGAGTATGGCACCGCCGCCAATCAGCCCCAGCATTTT.

This clonotype was seen repeatedly, ten times or more. CDR3 sequence (DNA): TGTGCCACCAGCACTAGAGGAGGGAACACCGGGGAGCTGTTTTTT. Residues: CATSTRGGNTGELFF. The chain uses TRBV15 and TRBJ2-2, with a possible D match to TRBD2 (5 bases). The CDR3 spans 15 residues. CDR1 and CDR2 from the germline V gene are LNHNV and YYDKDF (reference sequence). V was trimmed by 4 bases and J by 1 base, leaving 10 bases between them.

With respect to this clonotype: A read error may account for a junction end that differs from germline. V usage is TRBV5-1 and J usage is TRBJ1-5, with 8 bases identical to TRBD1. The CDR3 consists of 17 residues. Germline CDR1 and CDR2: SGHRS and YFSETQ. DNA for the CDR3: TGCGCCAGCAGCAAAGGACAGGGTGAACATCGGAATCAGCCCCAGCGTTTT. Its protein product is CASSKGQGEHRNQPQRF. Together with reference TRBV5-1 and TRBJ1-5, the CDR3 gives the full variable domain: KAGVTQTPRYLIKTRGQQVTLSCSPISGHRSVSWYQQTPGQGLQFLFEYFSETQRNKGNFPGRFSGRQFSNSRSEMNVSTLELGDSALYLCASSKGQGEHRNQPQRFGDGTRLSIL.

As to this clonotype: A much larger clone lies a single base off, so this may be a read error. The chain uses TRBV20-1 and TRBJ2-7; D not resolved. Germline V lookup: CDR1 DFQATT, CDR2 SNEGSKA (reference sequence). The CDR3 is made up of 12 amino acids. V was shortened by 0 bases and J by 9 bases, with 12 bases between the two germline ends. The CDR3 DNA follows: TGCAGTGCTAGAGAGAACGAGGCCGGGCAGTACTTC. It specifies CSARENEAGQYF.

The chain recombines TRBV19 with TRBJ2-3; weak D call: TRBD1 (6 bases). CDR1 LNHDA and CDR2 SQIVND come from the germline V gene (reference sequence). V was cut by 10 bases and J by 2 bases, with 16 bases left in between. The CDR3 covers 14 residues. The CDR3 sequence: CATDGDTYTDTQYF. The CDR3 bases are TGTGCCACCGACGGGGACACCTACACAGATACGCAGTATTTT.

This clonotype was found many times. This chain uses TRBV15 with TRBJ1-6; the D is unclear. Germline values: CDR1 LNHNV, CDR2 YYDKDF (reference sequence). The CDR3 is 14 amino acids. V lost 5 bases, J lost 5 bases, and 10 bases lay in between. CDR3 in amino acids: CATSVNPNNSPLHF. In nucleotides, the CDR3 is TGTGCCACCAGCGTTAACCCCAATAATTCACCCCTCCACTTT.

A few counts support this clonotype. This rearrangement joins TRBV20-1 to TRBJ1-2; D is uncertain. CDR1 is DFQATT and CDR2 is SNEGSKA in the germline V gene (reference sequence). V was cut by 3 bases and J by 5 bases, with 7 bases left in between. The CDR3 has 11 residues. The CDR3 region has the DNA TGCAGTGCTAGCAGATCATATGGCTACACCTTC. Translating it yields CSASRSYGYTF.

The chain carries TRBV19 and TRBJ2-5; possibly TRBD2 for D (6 bases). The ends were cut back, 4 bases at V and 9 bases at J, with 15 bases in the middle. CDR3 length: 13 residues. The germline CDR1 and CDR2 sequences are LNHDA and SQIVND (reference sequence). The CDR3, as DNA: TGTGCCAGTAGTAGATCGGTCGGGAGTGCCCAGTACTTC. Protein sequence: CASSRSVGSAQYF.

The genes are TRBV15 and TRBJ2-2; perhaps TRBD1 as D (5 bases). Germline V gives CDR1 LNHNV, CDR2 YYDKDF (reference sequence). The CDR3 is 14 residues long. V gave up 4 bases and J gave up 0 bases, with 6 bases separating them. CDR3: CATSTRANTGELFF. The DNA of the CDR3 is TGTGCCACCAGCACCAGGGCGAACACCGGGGAGCTGTTTTTT.

The CDR3 DNA is TGTGCCAGCTCAGGGCGGGGCCAGGCCACAGATACGCAGTATTTT. It specifies CASSGRGQATDTQYF. This chain connects TRBV18 to TRBJ2-3, with a tentative D call TRBD2 (6 bases). This CDR3 contains 15 residues. Per germline, CDR1 KGHSH and CDR2 LQKENI. Trimming cost V 5 bases and J 2 bases, with 14 bases left between them.

This clonotype was observed a handful of times. V is TRBV20-1 and J is TRBJ2-7; D is ambiguous. CDR1 is DFQATT and CDR2 is SNEGSKA in the germline V gene (reference sequence). The CDR3 loop spans 14 amino acids. This CDR3 reads CSPLNLGGSYEQYF. In DNA form, the CDR3 reads TGCAGCCCCCTTAATTTGGGCGGATCCTACGAGCAGTACTTC.

The table lists this clonotype with many counts. This sequence joins TRBV10-3 and TRBJ1-1, with a possible D match to TRBD1 (6 bases). V was cut by 3 bases and J by 4 bases, with 15 bases left in between. Germline CDR1 and CDR2: ENHRY and SYGVKD. The CDR3 runs to 15 residues. This CDR3 is CAISERGLRSTEAFF. The CDR3 DNA reads as TGTGCCATCAGTGAACGGGGGCTCAGGAGCACTGAAGCTTTCTTT.

This clonotype has at least ten counts. The genes are TRBV19 and TRBJ2-6, with 7 positions matching TRBD2. V trimming: 6 bases; J trimming: 4 bases; junction bases outside the gene matches: 6. From germline, CDR1 is LNHDA and CDR2 SQIVND (reference sequence). The CDR3 has 15 amino acids. As DNA, the CDR3 is TGTGCCAGTAGGGGGGGGGGTGCCGGGGCCAACGTCCTGACTTTC. Translation gives CASRGGGAGANVLTF.

This clonotype was observed a few times. The genes are TRBV4-1 and TRBJ2-3, with a possible D match to TRBD2 (6 bases). V lost 2 bases, J lost 2 bases, and 17 bases lay in between. This CDR3 is 17 amino acids long. Looked up from germline, CDR1 is MGHRA and CDR2 is YSYEKL. In DNA form, the CDR3 reads TGCGCCAGCAGCCAACCGGGAGCTCGGGGGAACACAGATACGCAGTATTTT. Its protein is CASSQPGARGNTDTQYF.

This chain uses TRBV2 with TRBJ2-7, with D hard to call. Germline CDR1 is SNHLY and CDR2 is FYNNEI. There are 12 residues in the CDR3. Trimming removed 5 bases from V and 5 bases from J, with 10 bases in between. The CDR3 spells CASSKNLHEQYF. The CDR3 DNA reads as TGTGCCAGCAGTAAAAACCTCCACGAGCAGTACTTC. Complete variable domain (other parts from reference TRBV2 and TRBJ2-7): EPEVTQTPSHQVTQMGQEVILRCVPISNHLYFYWYRQILGQKVEFLVSFYNNEISEKSEIFDDQFSVERPDGSNFTLKIRSTKLEDSAMYFCASSKNLHEQYFGPGTRLTVT.

This clonotype appeared a few times. This chain connects TRBV18 to TRBJ1-5; D is perhaps TRBD1 (6 bases). From germline, CDR1 is KGHSH and CDR2 LQKENI. Trimming removed 6 bases from V and 3 bases from J, with 9 bases in between. This CDR3 spans 13 amino acids. This CDR3 reads CASSGQHNQPQHF. The CDR3 DNA is TGTGCCAGCTCCGGACAGCACAATCAGCCCCAGCATTTT.